The 20 T cell receptor beta chains below were found in one sample sequenced in a study of shared clonotypes between healthy human individuals (TCRdb year 2020). To prepare the library, the immunoSEQ multiplex PCR assay was applied. TCRdb took over this immuneACCESS table, retaining in-frame rearrangements with V and J assigned. Such tables are incomplete; in checked studies, under half of the missing clones stem from an unresolved V gene, and the remainder is unexplained. Across this sample there are over a million clones, with roughly 96% seen only once. The ten biggest clones cover approximately 1% of the sample. The sequenced sample was naive CD4+ T cells sorted from blood. According to the study, the label for this sample's cell subset or site signals: CD45RA+ positively selected. These receptors were collected from a man aged 30-40 years in good health.

For the CDR3, the DNA is TGTGCCAGCAGCTTGGAAGCTCCGGGGAGGGCTGAAGCTTTCTTT. Translating gives CASSLEAPGRAEAFF. The chain combines TRBV5-4 with TRBJ1-1; no clear D. With 0 bases removed from V and 6 bases from J, the gap between germline ends came to 15 bases. The germline V gene has CDR1 SGHNT and CDR2 YYREEE (reference sequence). The CDR3 totals 15 residues.

V is TRBV7-9 and J is TRBJ1-1, with D maybe TRBD1 (6 bases). CDR1 is SEHNR and CDR2 is FQNEAQ in the germline V gene (reference sequence). This CDR3 is built from 14 residues. Trimming left V 5 bases short and J 1 base short, with 11 bases between. The CDR3 reads CASSPTGGNTEAFF. The DNA for the CDR3 is TGTGCCAGCAGCCCGACAGGAGGGAACACTGAAGCTTTCTTT.

The genes are TRBV9 and TRBJ2-3; D remains ambiguous. V lost 4 bases and J 0 bases, leaving 12 bases between the germline ends. Germline CDR1 is SGDLS and CDR2 is YYNGEE. The CDR3 extends over 15 amino acids. This CDR3 reads CASSTIGWSTDTQYF. CDR3 in DNA: TGTGCCAGCAGCACAATTGGATGGAGCACAGATACGCAGTATTTT.

The gene calls are TRBV6-6 and TRBJ2-1; the D is unclear. Germline V CDR1 and CDR2: MNHNY, SVGAGI (reference sequence). V was trimmed by 2 bases and J by 10 bases, leaving 18 bases between them. The length of the CDR3 is 15 residues. Written as DNA, the CDR3 is TGTGCCAGCAGTTACGGTGGCCTGGTCGGCGCCGAGCAGTTCTTC. It encodes CASSYGGLVGAEQFF.

Only one count was recorded for this clone. This chain links TRBV4-1 with TRBJ2-2; 8 bases are a match to TRBD2. The CDR3 totals 15 residues. After removal of 4 bases from V and 4 bases from J, the junction contained 5 bases not matched to a gene. Germline V lookup: CDR1 MGHRA, CDR2 YSYEKL. CDR3 sequence reads: CASSLSGRVTGELFF. CDR3 DNA sequence: TGCGCCAGCAGCCTCAGCGGGAGAGTCACCGGGGAGCTGTTTTTT.

The chain joins TRBV18 to TRBJ2-7; 8 bases match TRBD1. The CDR3 loop spans 15 amino acids. V lost 3 bases to trimming and J lost 5 bases; unmatched junction nucleotides: 9. CDR1 is KGHSH, CDR2 LQKENI, per germline. For the CDR3, the DNA is TGTGCCAGCTCACCCGATCCCGGACAGGGACACGAGCAGTACTTC. This gives the protein CASSPDPGQGHEQYF. Full variable domain (outside the CDR3, taken from reference TRBV18 and TRBJ2-7): NAGVMQNPRHLVRRRGQEARLRCSPMKGHSHVYWYRQLPEEGLKFMVYLQKENIIDESGMPKERFSAEFPKEGPSILRIQQVVRGDSAAYFCASSPDPGQGHEQYFGPGTRLTVT.

The chain combines TRBV2 with TRBJ2-1; no definite D call. V was cut by 4 bases and J by 5 bases, with 6 bases left in between. CDR3 length: 12 residues. In germline, CDR1 is SNHLY, CDR2 FYNNEI. DNA of the CDR3: TGTGCCAGCAGTGCTAGTCACAATGAGCAGTTCTTC. Its translation: CASSASHNEQFF.

The chain uses TRBV30 and TRBJ1-2; D perhaps matches TRBD1 (5 bases). The CDR3 loop spans 12 amino acids. Germline V gene sequence: CDR1 GTSNPN, CDR2 SVGIG (reference sequence). The V gene lost 4 bases and the J gene lost 4 bases, with 10 bases spanning the gap. DNA of the CDR3: TGTGCCTGGATAGGGACGAGCTATGGCTACACCTTC. Translation: CAWIGTSYGYTF.

Turning to this clone: One end of the junction varies from germline; a read error may be responsible. CDR3 nucleotide sequence: TGTGCCAGCTCACCACCAGGAGTAGCGGGCACGGATACGCAGTATTTT. It is translated as CASSPPGVAGTDTQYF. V and J are TRBV18 and TRBJ2-3; 7 bases fit TRBD2. The CDR3 length is 16 residues. Germline V gene lookup returns CDR1 KGHSH and CDR2 LQKENI.

V and J are TRBV9 and TRBJ1-2, with D possibly matching TRBD1 (6 bases). The length of the CDR3 is 16 residues. V lost 2 bases and J 2 bases, leaving 16 bases between the germline ends. Germline V lookup: CDR1 SGDLS, CDR2 YYNGEE. In DNA, the CDR3 is TGTGCCAGCAGCGTCGATAACAGGGTTTTGAACTATGGCTACACCTTC. This encodes CASSVDNRVLNYGYTF.

The V gene is TRBV11-2, the J gene TRBJ2-3; 11 bases fit TRBD1. The CDR3 contains 19 residues. With V trimmed by 2 bases and J by 2 bases, 12 bases remained unmatched. Germline CDR1 is SGHAT and CDR2 is FQNNGV. CDR3 loop: CASSLFALPDRGLTDTQYF. In DNA form, the CDR3 reads TGTGCCAGCAGCTTATTCGCGCTCCCGGACAGGGGGCTCACAGATACGCAGTATTTT.

This rearrangement joins TRBV11-3 to TRBJ2-1, with 9 bases lining up with TRBD2. The CDR3 runs 15 residues. The V segment lost 5 bases and the J segment 9 bases; nucleotides outside the gene matches: 11. The germline gives CDR1 SGHNT, CDR2 YENEEA. CDR3: CASSAREGPLIEQFF. The CDR3 region has the DNA TGTGCCAGCAGCGCGCGGGAGGGCCCCCTAATTGAGCAGTTCTTC.

This sequence joins TRBV5-5 and TRBJ1-2, with unresolved D. The V end lost 0 bases, the J end lost 3 bases, and 6 bases lay between the germline ends. Germline V CDR1 and CDR2: SGHKS, YYEKEE (reference sequence). The CDR3 totals 13 residues. The CDR3 bases are TGTGCCAGCAGCTTGGTGTCAGACTATGGCTACACCTTC. Translation: CASSLVSDYGYTF.

The V call is TRBV7-6, the J call TRBJ2-1, with TRBD1 identical over 7 bases. Germline assignment: CDR1 SGHVS and CDR2 FNYEAQ. This CDR3 comprises 16 residues. Losses at the gene ends were 5 bases for V and 0 bases for J; bases not matched to a gene: 7. This CDR3 is CASSRARGSSYNEQFF. The CDR3 DNA reads as TGTGCCAGCAGCAGAGCCAGGGGGAGCTCCTACAATGAGCAGTTCTTC.

The gene calls are TRBV11-2 and TRBJ2-7, with D perhaps TRBD2 (6 bases). Germline-derived CDR1 and CDR2 are SGHAT and FQNNGV. V was shortened by 2 bases and J by 3 bases, with 14 bases between the two germline ends. The CDR3 is 15 residues long. CDR3 coding DNA: TGTGCCAGCAGCTTACGACTAGTTCCCTACTACGAGCAGTACTTC. Encoded protein: CASSLRLVPYYEQYF.

This rearrangement joins TRBV7-9 to TRBJ2-7; D gene uncertain. The V end was cut by 5 bases, the J end by 4 bases, with 3 bases between. Germline V gene sequence: CDR1 SEHNR, CDR2 FQNEAQ (reference sequence). The CDR3 is 10 amino acids. The CDR3 DNA sequence: TGTGCCAGCAGCCCATACGAGCAGTACTTC. Protein product: CASSPYEQYF.

This clone was seen just once. The CDR3 is CASRAPGGRPDHTQYF. The CDR3 nucleotides read TGTGCCAGCAGGGCCCCGGGCGGGAGACCTGACCATACGCAGTATTTT. V is TRBV25-1 and J is TRBJ2-3; 7 positions agree with TRBD2. CDR3 size: 16 residues. The V segment lost 6 bases and the J segment 7 bases; nucleotides outside the gene matches: 16. CDR1 MGHDK and CDR2 SYGVNS come from the germline V gene.

Details on this clone: The same CDR3 also results from other DNA sequences found in this sample. The rearrangement uses TRBV5-4 and TRBJ2-3; 13 nucleotides align to TRBD2. The CDR3 extends over 15 amino acids. CDR1 SGHNT and CDR2 YYREEE come from the germline V gene (reference sequence). J was trimmed by 5 bases and V by 0 bases; bases with no gene match: 0. The CDR3 DNA follows: TGTGCCAGCAGCTTGGGACTAGCGGGAGGAGATACGCAGTATTTT. Translated: CASSLGLAGGDTQYF. The full variable domain, its missing parts supplied by reference TRBV5-4 and TRBJ2-3, is ETGVTQSPTHLIKTRGQQVTLRCSSQSGHNTVSWYQQALGQGPQFIFQYYREEENGRGNFPPRFSGLQFPNYSSELNVNALELDDSALYLCASSLGLAGGDTQYFGPGTRLTVL.

This chain connects TRBV7-9 to TRBJ1-2; 7 positions agree with TRBD1. Germline trimming cut 0 bases from V and 7 bases from J; bases unmatched to any gene: 5. CDR1 SEHNR and CDR2 FQNEAQ come from the germline V gene (reference sequence). This CDR3 has 14 residues. The CDR3 region is CASSLAQGGPGYTF. Here the CDR3 DNA reads TGTGCCAGCAGCTTAGCGCAAGGGGGCCCTGGCTACACCTTC.

The count of this clone is one. V is TRBV6-1 and J is TRBJ2-5, with a weak D call TRBD2 (5 bases). CDR1 MNHNS and CDR2 SASEGT come from the germline V gene. V was cut by 4 bases and J by 5 bases, with 14 bases left in between. The CDR3 totals 14 residues. This CDR3 is CASSALRDFETQYF. In DNA, the CDR3 is TGTGCCAGCAGTGCCCTTCGGGATTTTGAGACCCAGTACTTC.